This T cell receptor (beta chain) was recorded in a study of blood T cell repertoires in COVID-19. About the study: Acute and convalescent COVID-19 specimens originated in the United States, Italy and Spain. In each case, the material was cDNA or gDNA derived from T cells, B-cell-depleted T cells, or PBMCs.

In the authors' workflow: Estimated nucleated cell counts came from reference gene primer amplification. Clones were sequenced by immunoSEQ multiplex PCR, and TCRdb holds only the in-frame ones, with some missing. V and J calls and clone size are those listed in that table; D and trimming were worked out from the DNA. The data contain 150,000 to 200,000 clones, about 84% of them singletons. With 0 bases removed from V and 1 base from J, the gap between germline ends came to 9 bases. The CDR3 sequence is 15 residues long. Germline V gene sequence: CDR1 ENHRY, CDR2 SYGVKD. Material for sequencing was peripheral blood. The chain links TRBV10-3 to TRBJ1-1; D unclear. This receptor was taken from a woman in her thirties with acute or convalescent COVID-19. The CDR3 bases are TGTGCCATCAGTGAGTCCCGGGTGGGGAACACTGAAGCTTTCTTT. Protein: CAISESRVGNTEAFF.